The rows below give T cell receptor beta chains drawn from one sample of a study of radiation and T cells in renal cell carcinoma. Sequencing used immunoSEQ multiplex PCR; TCRdb keeps in-frame clones, though not all of them. In the table there are 25,000 to 30,000 clones, over 70% of which are singletons. The specimen was blood, collected from a patient whose treatment included radiotherapy and nephrectomy. These receptor sequences come from a man in his sixties with renal cell carcinoma. The CDR3 runs from the conserved cysteine through the conserved F or W. Fields, in order: CDR3 protein, CDR3 DNA, clone size, D gene, J gene, V gene. The D gene is left open where the match is weak. Where a row states a size, it is once, few, many or the class of an expanded clone; other rows omit it.

CDR3 protein: CASSPSGLAGYRFF; CDR3 DNA: TGCGCCAGCAGCCCCAGCGGACTAGCGGGATACAGGTTCTTC; clone size: .; D gene: TRBD2; J gene: TRBJ2-1; V gene: TRBV10-1
CDR3 protein: CASSPDEQYF; CDR3 DNA: TGTGCCAGCTCACCGGACGAGCAGTACTTC; clone size: .; D gene: .; J gene: TRBJ2-7; V gene: TRBV7-9
CDR3 protein: CASSMDRATNIQYF; CDR3 DNA: TGTGCCAGTAGTATGGACAGGGCGACGAACATTCAGTACTTC; clone size: .; D gene: TRBD1; J gene: TRBJ2-4; V gene: TRBV19
CDR3 protein: CASSERGGTAVEKLFF; CDR3 DNA: TGTGCCAGCAGTGAAAGAGGGGGGACAGCGGTTGAAAAACTGTTTTTT; clone size: .; D gene: TRBD1; J gene: TRBJ1-4; V gene: TRBV2
CDR3 protein: CASSPSDRSSYEQYF; CDR3 DNA: TGTGCCAGCAGCCCGTCGGACAGGAGCTCCTACGAGCAGTACTTC; clone size: .; D gene: TRBD1; J gene: TRBJ2-7; V gene: TRBV9
CDR3 protein: CASSERGYGYTF; CDR3 DNA: TGTGCCAGCAGTGAACGGGGCTATGGCTACACCTTC; clone size: medium-sized; D gene: .; J gene: TRBJ1-2; V gene: TRBV2
CDR3 protein: CASSPGSSYTDTQYF; CDR3 DNA: TGTGCCAGCAGCCCAGGATCGTCTTACACAGATACGCAGTATTTT; clone size: .; D gene: .; J gene: TRBJ2-3; V gene: TRBV7-2
CDR3 protein: CASSYRSGGHSNQPQHF; CDR3 DNA: TGTGCCAGCAGTTATCGGAGCGGGGGACATAGCAATCAGCCCCAGCATTTT; clone size: .; D gene: .; J gene: TRBJ1-5; V gene: TRBV27
CDR3 protein: CASSDLVNYEQFF; CDR3 DNA: TGTGCCAGCAGTGACCTTGTGAACTATGAGCAGTTCTTC; clone size: .; D gene: .; J gene: TRBJ2-1; V gene: TRBV2
CDR3 protein: CSVEGIPNTGELFF; CDR3 DNA: TGCAGCGTTGAAGGGATCCCGAACACCGGGGAGCTGTTTTTT; clone size: .; D gene: .; J gene: TRBJ2-2; V gene: TRBV29-1
CDR3 protein: CASSDSTWGAQHF; CDR3 DNA: TGTGCCAGCAGCGATTCCACGTGGGGGGCCCAGCATTTT; clone size: .; D gene: .; J gene: TRBJ1-5; V gene: TRBV9
CDR3 protein: CASSFPGDGYTF; CDR3 DNA: TGTGCCAGCAGTTTCCCAGGGGATGGCTACACCTTC; clone size: .; D gene: .; J gene: TRBJ1-2; V gene: TRBV6-6
CDR3 protein: CASSVREGDWQYF; CDR3 DNA: TGTGCCAGCAGCGTACGGGAGGGGGATTGGCAGTATTTT; clone size: .; D gene: TRBD2; J gene: TRBJ2-3; V gene: TRBV9
CDR3 protein: CASSFAGDYEQYF; CDR3 DNA: TGTGCCAGCAGTTTTGCGGGGGACTACGAGCAGTACTTC; clone size: .; D gene: TRBD2; J gene: TRBJ2-7; V gene: TRBV27
CDR3 protein: CASSSTGGAGNTIYF; CDR3 DNA: TGTGCCAGCAGCTCAACAGGGGGCGCCGGAAACACCATATATTTT; clone size: .; D gene: TRBD1; J gene: TRBJ1-3; V gene: TRBV7-3
CDR3 protein: CASSLTGGGRTYGYTF; CDR3 DNA: TGTGCCAGCAGTTTAACCGGGGGGGGACGGACCTATGGCTACACCTTC; clone size: .; D gene: .; J gene: TRBJ1-2; V gene: TRBV27
CDR3 protein: CASSPWQGNNEQFF; CDR3 DNA: TGTGCCAGCTCACCGTGGCAGGGGAACAATGAGCAGTTCTTC; clone size: .; D gene: .; J gene: TRBJ2-1; V gene: TRBV18
CDR3 protein: CAWSVDGASYNEQFF; CDR3 DNA: TGTGCCTGGAGTGTTGACGGGGCCTCCTACAATGAGCAGTTCTTC; clone size: .; D gene: .; J gene: TRBJ2-1; V gene: TRBV30
CDR3 protein: CASSDRLAGEKYEQYF; CDR3 DNA: TGTGCCAGCAGTGACCGACTAGCGGGTGAAAAGTACGAGCAGTACTTC; clone size: .; D gene: TRBD2; J gene: TRBJ2-7; V gene: TRBV6-1
CDR3 protein: CASSLEGTVFDEQYF; CDR3 DNA: TGCGCCAGCAGCTTGGAAGGGACAGTGTTCGACGAGCAGTACTTC; clone size: .; D gene: TRBD1; J gene: TRBJ2-7; V gene: TRBV5-1
CDR3 protein: CASSPTGRIGDRTIYF; CDR3 DNA: TGTGCCAGCTCACCAACAGGGAGGATAGGGGATCGCACCATATATTTT; clone size: few; D gene: .; J gene: TRBJ1-3; V gene: TRBV18
CDR3 protein: CASSDEGWSNQPQHF; CDR3 DNA: TGTGCCAGCAGTGATGAGGGGTGGAGCAATCAGCCCCAGCATTTT; clone size: .; D gene: .; J gene: TRBJ1-5; V gene: TRBV2
CDR3 protein: CASSLVASGSPDTQYF; CDR3 DNA: TGTGCCAGCAGCTTGGTGGCTAGCGGGAGCCCAGATACGCAGTATTTT; clone size: few; D gene: TRBD2; J gene: TRBJ2-3; V gene: TRBV5-5
CDR3 protein: CASSPTGPRQPQHF; CDR3 DNA: TGTGCCAGTAGTCCGACAGGGCCGCGTCAGCCCCAGCATTTT; clone size: .; D gene: TRBD1; J gene: TRBJ1-5; V gene: TRBV19
CDR3 protein: CASSANWPGAYEQYF; CDR3 DNA: TGTGCCAGCAGCGCTAATTGGCCCGGCGCCTACGAGCAGTACTTC; clone size: .; D gene: .; J gene: TRBJ2-7; V gene: TRBV5-6
CDR3 protein: CATSRHRSSGGFGNEQFF; CDR3 DNA: TGTGCCACCAGCAGACATCGGTCTAGCGGAGGATTTGGGAATGAGCAGTTCTTC; clone size: .; D gene: TRBD2; J gene: TRBJ2-1; V gene: TRBV15
CDR3 protein: CASISAVLNSPLHF; CDR3 DNA: TGTGCCAGCATCTCGGCTGTATTAAATTCACCCCTCCACTTT; clone size: few; D gene: .; J gene: TRBJ1-6; V gene: TRBV2
CDR3 protein: CASSLSWTGLNTEAFF; CDR3 DNA: TGTGCCAGCAGCTTGTCCTGGACAGGGTTGAACACTGAAGCTTTCTTT; clone size: few; D gene: TRBD1; J gene: TRBJ1-1; V gene: TRBV5-6
CDR3 protein: CASSLGGSYEQYF; CDR3 DNA: TGTGCCAGCAGCTTAGGGGGGTCCTACGAGCAGTACTTC; clone size: once; D gene: .; J gene: TRBJ2-7; V gene: TRBV11-3